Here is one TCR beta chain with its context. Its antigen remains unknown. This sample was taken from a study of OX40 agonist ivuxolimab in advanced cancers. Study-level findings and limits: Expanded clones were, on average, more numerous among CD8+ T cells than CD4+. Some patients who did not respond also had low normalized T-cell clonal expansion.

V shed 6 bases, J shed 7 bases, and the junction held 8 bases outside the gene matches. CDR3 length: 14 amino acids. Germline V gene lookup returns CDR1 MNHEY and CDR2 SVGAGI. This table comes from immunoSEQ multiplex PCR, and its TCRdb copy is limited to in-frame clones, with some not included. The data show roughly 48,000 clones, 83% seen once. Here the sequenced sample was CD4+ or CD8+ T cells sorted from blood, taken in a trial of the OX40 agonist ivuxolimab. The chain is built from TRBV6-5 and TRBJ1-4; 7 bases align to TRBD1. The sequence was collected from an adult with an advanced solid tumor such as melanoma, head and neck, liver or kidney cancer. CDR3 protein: CASRADRAGEKLFF. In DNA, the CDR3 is TGTGCCAGCAGGGCTGACAGGGCGGGTGAAAAACTGTTTTTT.